This TCR beta chain was found in a study of T cell responses to AZD1222 COVID-19 vaccine. The repertoire was sequenced with immunoSEQ multiplex PCR; TCRdb's copy has only in-frame clones and lacks some. The sample lists roughly 170,000 clones, 85% to 95% occurring once. The V and J ends lost 6 bases and 2 bases, in that order; junction bases with no gene match: 10. This CDR3 is built from 15 residues. Germline V lookup: CDR1 MNHEY, CDR2 SVGAGI. This receptor was identified in an adult in good health. This specimen was peripheral blood, taken on day 0 of AZD1222 vaccination. The chain has TRBV6-5 and TRBJ2-7, with TRBD1 matching 7 bases. The CDR3 region has the DNA TGTGCCAGCAGCCACACCGGGACAGCACCCTACGAGCAGTACTTC. Its translation: CASSHTGTAPYEQYF.